This TCR beta chain stems from a study of blood T cell repertoires in COVID-19 (dated by TCRdb to about 2020). Context from the whole study: Samples from collaborators originated in the United States, Italy and Spain and spanned both the acute and convalescent phases of COVID-19. The prospective study material was composed of cDNA or gDNA derived from T cells, B-cell-depleted T cells, or PBMCs. Deeply sampled blood TCRbeta repertoires from subjects exposed to, actively infected with, or recovered from COVID-19 were included in the dataset. The repertoires were released in a freely available public database meant as a resource for research on the immune response to SARS-CoV-2. Samples came from the ongoing ImmuneRACE study (first 160 participants) plus 1,254 subjects from 6 global collaborators. Sample metadata almost always included a de-identified subject ID, COVID-19 status, age in years and sex. Where HLA class I and class II types were available, the types were taken from metadata supplied by the sample provider, not from assay-based typing. What the study reported, not specific to this receptor: The quantity of clinical and demographic metadata differed by source and by participant and was supplied without curation.

Each collaborating institution followed its own protocols to collect whole blood in K2EDTA tubes. For TCRbeta analysis, collaborators shipped samples in one of three forms: frozen whole blood, isolated PBMCs, or DNA extracted from either of those sample types. TCRbeta CDR3 regions were amplified from genomic DNA using the immunoSEQ Assay, a bias-controlled multiplex PCR. Under the source paper's analysis protocol: The number of nucleated cells in each sample was estimated by amplification of reference gene primers within the assay. Sequence reads were collapsed and filtered to measure the absolute abundance of every unique TCRbeta CDR3 rearrangement. Productive Simpson clonality was computed per sample as the square root of Simpson's diversity index over productive rearrangements. TCRdb's version of the immuneACCESS table is confined to in-frame rearrangements and falls short of the full clone set. An unresolved V gene accounts for under half of the shortfall where checked; the remainder is of unknown origin. V and J calls and clone size come straight from that table; D and trimming were deduced from the DNA. The sample table records 120,000 to 150,000 clones; around four fifths of these occur just once. The ten biggest clones cover 35% to 45% of the sample.

This clone has a handful of counts. No antigen is known for it. The input lacks base qualities; no much larger clone sits a single base away. Specimen: peripheral blood. The source of this sequence is a human donor in a cohort sampled during active COVID-19.

The nucleotides are TGTGCCAGCAGTGAAGGTTGGCAGGGGGAAGGGCCCCAGCATTTT. This sequence encodes CASSEGWQGEGPQHF. The chain is assembled from TRBV6-1 and TRBJ1-5, with TRBD1 identical over 7 junction bases. The CDR3 has 15 amino acids, counting the end cysteine and phenylalanine. This entry keeps only the CDR3 DNA: 45 bases, framed from base 1. Taken from the germline V gene, the CDR1 and CDR2 loops are MNHNS and SASEGT. The germline V and J ends show losses of 1 base and 9 bases respectively, and no gene match explains 9 bases of the junction.